Reported below is one T cell receptor (beta chain). Its target is unknown. When samples were unsorted, tens of millions of PBMCs were used for genomic DNA. The germline gives CDR1 KGHSH, CDR2 LQKENI. CDR3 length equals 13 residues. This specimen comes from a study of shared clonotypes between healthy human individuals. Study-wide findings and caveats: Clonotype sharing across donors was expected to vary with sequencing depth.

The test was conducted at deep level. Data came from immunoSEQ multiplex PCR; TCRdb stores just in-frame clones and leaves some out. Found here are about half a million clones, around 73% of them singletons; the top ten hold 12%. The receptor was derived from a woman aged 40 to 49 in good health. Some clones in this sample may be carry-over from other donors' samples. The gene calls are TRBV18 and TRBJ2-5, with D unresolved. The DNA end is a closer match to TRBJ2-7, so the J assignment may be wrong. The source material was PBMCs. The CDR3 region is CASSPPTSYEQYF. The CDR3 DNA follows: TGTGCCAGCTCACCACCGACTTCCTACGAGCAGTACTTC.